Presented here are 17 T cell receptor beta chains from one specimen sequenced in a study of T cell repertoires in cytomegalovirus infection. Their antigen targets remain unknown. TCRdb re-called the reads with MiXCR, one entry per CDR3 protein. The data show around 800,000 distinct CDR3 sequences, 30% to 35% seen once. The sequences come from cultured CD8+ T cells from PBMCs, collected from culture after CMV antigen stimulation. Every receptor here comes from a human donor in good health (CMV status not recorded). Some clones in this sample may be carry-over from other donors' samples.

This clonotype was counted only a few times. V usage is TRBV6-2 or TRBV6-3 and J usage is TRBJ2-4; D gene unclear. The V gene lost 6 bases and the J gene lost 6 bases, with 12 bases spanning the gap. Germline lookup yields CDR1 MNHEY and CDR2 SVGEGT. CDR3 length equals 13 residues. CDR3 sequence (DNA): TGTGCCAGCAGACTATCACAGCTAAACATTCAGTACTTC. Amino acids: CASRLSQLNIQYF.

This clonotype was found many times. V usage is TRBV7-2 and J usage is TRBJ2-6; D is uncertain. V was clipped by 8 bases and J by 4 bases, with 9 bases between them. Germline CDR1 reads SGHTA; CDR2 reads FQGNSA. CDR3 length: 13 residues. The CDR3 protein is CASEDWGANVLTF. The CDR3 coding sequence is TGTGCCAGCGAGGATTGGGGGGCCAACGTCCTGACTTTC.

The chain carries TRBV6-5 and TRBJ1-1; tentatively, D is TRBD1 (5 bases). The CDR3 contains 15 residues. The V gene lost 0 bases and the J gene lost 3 bases, with 11 bases spanning the gap. Germline CDR1 reads MNHEY; CDR2 reads SVGAGI. In DNA, the CDR3 is TGTGCCAGCAGTTACTCGAATTGGGGGGACACTGAAGCTTTCTTT. Translated: CASSYSNWGDTEAFF.

This sequence joins TRBV5-1 and TRBJ2-7; 8 positions agree with TRBD1. The CDR3 loop spans 15 amino acids. V dropped 0 bases and J dropped 2; count of bases not matched to a gene: 4. The germline gives CDR1 SGHRS, CDR2 YFSETQ. The chain's CDR3 is CASSLAEQGAYEQYF. The CDR3 DNA reads TGCGCCAGCAGCTTGGCCGAACAGGGGGCCTACGAGCAGTACTTC.

V and J are TRBV6-6 and TRBJ2-1; D remains unclear. CDR1 and CDR2 from the germline V gene are MNHNY and SVGAGI (reference sequence). V lost 8 bases to trimming and J lost 4 bases, with 15 bases between them. This CDR3 contains 14 residues. This CDR3 reads CASSDTMIYNEQFF. Here the CDR3 DNA reads TGTGCCAGCTCAGACACCATGATTTACAATGAGCAGTTCTTC.

The chain has TRBV6-2 or TRBV6-3 and TRBJ1-5; the D gene is possibly TRBD1 (5 bases). V was trimmed by 2 bases and J by 5 bases, leaving 10 bases between them. The CDR3 totals 14 residues. In germline, CDR1 is MNHEY, CDR2 SVGEGT. This CDR3 is CASSYTRGDQPQHF. The CDR3 DNA reads TGTGCCAGCAGTTACACAAGGGGCGATCAGCCCCAGCATTTT.

This clonotype showed up many times. The gene calls are TRBV7-9 and TRBJ2-1; 14 bases match TRBD2. V lost 5 bases and J lost 2; bases outside the gene matches: 11. The CDR3 has 19 residues. Per germline, CDR1 SEHNR and CDR2 FQNEAQ (reference sequence). DNA of the CDR3: TGTGCCAGCAGCCCGGGACTAGCGGGGGCTCCAAAAACCTACAATGAGCAGTTCTTC. Encoded protein: CASSPGLAGAPKTYNEQFF.

The V and J genes are TRBV6-5 and TRBJ2-6; no definite D call. The CDR3 contains 17 residues. Germline V CDR1 and CDR2: MNHEY, SVGAGI. With 0 bases removed from V and 2 bases from J, the gap between germline ends came to 11 bases. CDR3 protein: CASSYSSLSPGANVLTF. Written as DNA, the CDR3 is TGTGCCAGCAGTTACTCTTCCCTTTCTCCTGGGGCCAACGTCCTGACTTTC.

This clonotype has only a few counts. V gene TRBV28 combines with J gene TRBJ2-5, with 7 bases that match TRBD1. CDR3 size: 14 residues. Germline loops: CDR1 MDHEN, CDR2 SYDVKM. J lost 1 base, V lost 5 bases, and 4 bases had no gene match. The CDR3: CASSRQGSQETQYF. The CDR3 DNA reads TGTGCCAGCAGTCGACAGGGAAGCCAAGAGACCCAGTACTTC. The complete variable domain, with remaining parts taken from reference TRBV28 and TRBJ2-5, reads DVKVTQSSRYLVKRTGEKVFLECVQDMDHENMFWYRQDPGLGLRLIYFSYDVKMKEKGDIPEGYSVSREKKERFSLILESASTNQTSMYLCASSRQGSQETQYFGPGTRLLVL.

This clonotype was detected only a few times. The chain employs TRBV12-3 or TRBV12-4 and TRBJ2-7; D might be TRBD2 (6 bases). This CDR3 spans 14 amino acids. Trimming stripped 6 bases from V and 3 bases from J, with 15 bases between. In nucleotides, the CDR3 is TGTGCCAGCAGCCCCAGGCCGGGGGACTACGAGCAGTACTTC. It is translated as CASSPRPGDYEQYF.

This clonotype has a count of ten or more. The chain recombines TRBV7-6 with TRBJ2-3; 9 bases map to TRBD2. CDR1 SGHVS and CDR2 FNYEAQ come from the germline V gene. This CDR3 spans 14 amino acids. The V segment lost 4 bases and the J segment 4 bases; nucleotides outside the gene matches: 3. The CDR3 DNA reads TGTGCCAGCAGCTCGCGGGGGGGGGCAGATACGCAGTATTTT. This gives the protein CASSSRGGADTQYF. Filled out from reference TRBV7-6 and TRBJ2-3, the complete variable domain reads GAGVSQSPRYKVTKRGQDVALRCDPISGHVSLYWYRQALGQGPEFLTYFNYEAQQDKSGLPNDRFSAERPEGSISTLTIQRTEQRDSAMYRCASSSRGGADTQYFGPGTRLTVL.

This clonotype was seen ten or more times. J is TRBJ2-7 and V is TRBV7-2; D is perhaps TRBD2 (6 bases). Trimming took off 2 bases at V and 0 bases at J, with 14 bases between the two ends. The germline V gene has CDR1 SGHTA and CDR2 FQGNSA. This CDR3 comprises 16 residues. Written as DNA, the CDR3 is TGTGCCAGCAGCTTAACGTTCGCGGGGACCTCCTACGAGCAGTACTTC. It encodes CASSLTFAGTSYEQYF.

In its sample, this clonotype was seen a few times. V is TRBV5-1 and J is TRBJ1-2; unclear D gene. CDR3 length: 15 residues. Trimming pared 0 bases from V and 2 bases from J, leaving 11 bases between. From germline, CDR1 is SGHRS and CDR2 YFSETQ. CDR3 in DNA: TGCGCCAGCAGCTTGGCCCAGGAGCGGAACTATGGCTACACCTTC. Translating it yields CASSLAQERNYGYTF. The full variable domain, with the rest looked up from reference TRBV5-1 and TRBJ1-2, is KAGVTQTPRYLIKTRGQQVTLSCSPISGHRSVSWYQQTPGQGLQFLFEYFSETQRNKGNFPGRFSGRQFSNSRSEMNVSTLELGDSALYLCASSLAQERNYGYTFGSGTRLTVV.

CDR3 in amino acids: CASSYTPDTQYF. CDR3 nucleotide sequence: TGTGCCAGCAGTTATACTCCAGATACGCAGTATTTT. This chain uses TRBV6-2 or TRBV6-3 with TRBJ2-3; D not resolved. The CDR3 spans 12 residues. The germline V gene encodes CDR1 MNHEY and CDR2 SVGEGT. The V end lost 3 bases, the J end lost 4 bases, and 5 bases lay between the germline ends.

This clonotype was counted only a few times. The CDR3: CASSATGYRVRSNQPQHF. The CDR3 DNA reads TGTGCCAGCAGTGCTACAGGGTATCGGGTTCGGAGCAATCAGCCCCAGCATTTT. The rearrangement uses TRBV6-1 and TRBJ1-5; D is perhaps TRBD1 (6 bases). Trimming took 4 bases from V and 1 from J, leaving 20 bases between them. Germline assignment: CDR1 MNHNS and CDR2 SASEGT. The CDR3 extends over 18 amino acids.

This clonotype was recorded many times. This chain uses TRBV7-9 with TRBJ2-6; 8 nucleotides align to TRBD1. The CDR3 extends over 22 amino acids. CDR1 SEHNR and CDR2 FQNEAQ come from the germline V gene (reference sequence). Unmatched junction bases numbered 22, after V lost 5 bases and J lost 1 base. The CDR3 here is CASSPPTGAYPGSSSGANVLTF. CDR3 DNA sequence: TGTGCCAGCAGCCCTCCGACAGGGGCTTACCCAGGGAGTAGTTCTGGGGCCAACGTCCTGACTTTC.

This clonotype was seen more than once but under ten times. The genes are TRBV6-2 or TRBV6-3 and TRBJ1-2, with a tentative D call TRBD1 (6 bases). CDR3 length: 12 residues. V lost 5 bases and J lost 7, with 11 bases in between. CDR1 is MNHEY and CDR2 is SVGEGT in the germline V gene. CDR3 sequence (DNA): TGTGCCAGCAGTGCTGGGGGCTCTGGCTACACCTTC. As protein: CASSAGGSGYTF.